This T cell receptor (beta chain) came from a study of T-cell memory formation after mild COVID-19. Study information: Largely donor-specific sequence clusters came from two donors. Study findings and constraints: Among contracting clones, CD4+ were mainly CM/EM and CD8+ enriched in EMRA. Pre-infection memory contained some responding clones, which suggested that cross-reactive memory had joined.

The authors produced TCR alpha and TCR beta cDNA libraries with sample barcodes and UMIs by 5'RACE using constant-segment primers. TCRdb fed the 5' RACE reads into MiXCR, producing one record per CDR3 protein. This sample has 400,000 or so distinct CDR3 sequences, with under 25% found just once. Points on this clonotype: Its antigen is not identified.

J was trimmed by 2 bases and V by 1 base; bases with no gene match: 10. CDR1 and CDR2 from the germline V gene are SEHNR and FQNEAQ (reference sequence). The CDR3 extends over 17 amino acids. The TCR sequence derives from an adult woman who had mild COVID-19 (a few samples of this study predate the infection). Cell type and time point are not known. The chain carries TRBV7-9 and TRBJ2-5; TRBD2 aligns across 7 bases. Sequenced: PBMCs or a T cell subset sorted from them (not recorded which). The CDR3: CASSLVGGGPLQETQYF. For the CDR3, the DNA is TGTGCCAGCAGCTTAGTCGGCGGGGGACCTTTGCAAGAGACCCAGTACTTC.